This T cell receptor (beta chain) originates from a study of T cells after yellow fever vaccination. Germline-derived CDR1 and CDR2 are GTSNPN and SVGIG (reference sequence). Trimming pared 1 base from V and 1 base from J, leaving 2 bases between. The CDR3 has 11 amino acids. Findings of the study overall: Subsequent to the booster, the majority of primary-vaccination clones reappeared (approximately 95% CD4, 88% CD8).

TCRdb independently ran MiXCR on the 5' RACE reads; one entry per CDR3 protein. The table records over 25,000 distinct CDR3 sequences, about 10% of them present only once. This clonotype occurred many times. The J gene is TRBJ2-7, the V gene TRBV30; D not resolved. The sample consisted of PBMCs, either bulk or a sorted T-cell subset (CD4+, CD8+, memory, or dextramer-sorted; not recorded which), taken approximately 16 days after the first yellow fever vaccination. The sequence came from a man younger than 35 who received the YFV17D yellow fever vaccine. The CDR3 sequence is CAWSASYEQYF. The CDR3 nucleotides read TGTGCCTGGAGTGCTTCCTACGAGCAGTACTTC.